What follows are 16 T cell receptor beta chains derived from one specimen sequenced in a study of cytomegalovirus exposure and HLA in healthy donors. PCR amplification relied on 60 Vbeta primers (plus 13 Jbeta primers). Generated by immunoSEQ multiplex PCR, the TCRdb table keeps only in-frame clones and is missing some. The sample records over 120,000 clones, more than 75% being singletons. Sequenced sample: PBMCs. The receptors were gathered from a woman aged 18-30 years in good health and CMV-seropositive.

CDR3 region: CASSLHTYGYTF. In nucleotides, the CDR3 is TGTGCCAGCAGTCTTCACACCTATGGCTACACCTTC. V and J are TRBV28 and TRBJ1-2; D gene ambiguous. CDR3 length: 12 residues. Trimming stripped 5 bases from V and 4 bases from J, with 8 bases between. CDR1 and CDR2 (germline): MDHEN, SYDVKM.

The gene calls are TRBV5-1 and TRBJ2-3; D remains ambiguous. Germline CDR1 SGHRS, CDR2 YFSETQ. There are 13 residues in the CDR3. V gave up 5 bases and J gave up 0 bases, with 7 bases separating them. This CDR3 is CASRARSTDTQYF. DNA of the CDR3: TGCGCCAGCAGAGCACGCAGCACAGATACGCAGTATTTT.

V gene TRBV27 combines with J gene TRBJ1-1; D possibly corresponds to TRBD1 (5 bases). The ends were cut back, 7 bases at V and 3 bases at J, with 12 bases in the middle. The CDR3 spans 13 residues. Germline V CDR1 and CDR2: MNHEY, SMNVEV (reference sequence). This CDR3 is CASTFRADTEAFF. DNA for the CDR3: TGTGCCAGCACCTTCAGGGCGGACACTGAAGCTTTCTTT.

V gene TRBV7-8 combines with J gene TRBJ2-5; D possibly corresponds to TRBD1 (6 bases). V lost 5 bases and J 5 bases, leaving 15 bases between the germline ends. This CDR3 is 14 amino acids long. Germline assignment: CDR1 SGHVS and CDR2 FQNEAQ. The CDR3 DNA reads as TGTGCCAGCAGCCCCTCGACAGGAACGGAGACCCAGTACTTC. Protein sequence: CASSPSTGTETQYF.

The rearrangement links TRBV4-1 to TRBJ1-2; TRBD1 matches 8 bases. Per germline, CDR1 MGHRA and CDR2 YSYEKL. V lost 0 bases and J lost 2; bases outside the gene matches: 5. The length of the CDR3 is 16 residues. CDR3 sequence: CASSQEGTGANYGYTF. In nucleotides, the CDR3 is TGCGCCAGCAGCCAAGAGGGGACAGGTGCCAACTATGGCTACACCTTC.

This clone was seen only a few times. The chain joins TRBV2 to TRBJ1-6; perhaps TRBD1 as D (6 bases). The V and J ends lost 3 bases and 7 bases respectively, with 10 bases between them. This CDR3 is 14 amino acids long. Germline lookup yields CDR1 SNHLY and CDR2 FYNNEI. The CDR3 protein is CASSDRGRNSPLHF. The CDR3 DNA is TGTGCCAGCAGTGACAGGGGTAGAAATTCACCCCTCCACTTT.

The CDR3 DNA is TGTGCCACCAGCAGAGCACTATTATATGAGCAGTTCTTC. Translating it yields CATSRALLYEQFF. This rearrangement joins TRBV15 to TRBJ2-1; D ambiguous. The CDR3 consists of 13 residues. V was pared by 1 base and J by 8 bases, with 9 bases between. The germline V gene encodes CDR1 LNHNV and CDR2 YYDKDF (reference sequence).

This chain uses TRBV18 with TRBJ2-3; a weak D match, TRBD1 (6 bases). V shed 6 bases and J shed 2 bases, with 24 bases lying between them. The V gene's germline CDR1 is KGHSH and CDR2 LQKENI. The CDR3 contains 18 residues. The CDR3 region is CASSSTLGQTGNTDTQYF. The DNA for the CDR3 is TGTGCCAGCTCGTCAACCCTTGGACAGACAGGTAACACAGATACGCAGTATTTT.

The J gene is TRBJ2-7, the V gene TRBV19; 11 bases are shared with TRBD1. The CDR3 loop spans 14 amino acids. The junction had 4 bases not matched to a gene; V was cut back by 3 bases and J by 6 bases. The germline gives CDR1 LNHDA, CDR2 SQIVND (reference sequence). In DNA form, the CDR3 reads TGTGCCAGTAGTATTGGACAGGGGGCGGGCGAGCAGTACTTC. This encodes CASSIGQGAGEQYF.

V is TRBV5-4 and J is TRBJ2-3; 15 bases map to TRBD2. This CDR3 has 20 amino acids. J gave up 0 bases and V 5 bases, and 13 bases lay outside the gene matches. Germline loops: CDR1 SGHNT, CDR2 YYREEE (reference sequence). This CDR3 reads CASRRGGTSGGLSSTDTQYF. The CDR3 DNA follows: TGTGCCAGCAGGCGGGGGGGGACTAGCGGGGGGCTCTCTAGCACAGATACGCAGTATTTT.

The sample holds one count of this clone. The V and J genes are TRBV7-6 and TRBJ2-7; 12 bases agree with TRBD1. CDR3 size: 15 residues. J lost 3 bases, V lost 5 bases, and 5 bases had no gene match. CDR1 and CDR2 from the germline V gene are SGHVS and FNYEAQ. DNA for the CDR3: TGTGCCAGCAGCCAGGGACAGGGGGCGATCTACGAGCAGTACTTC. It encodes CASSQGQGAIYEQYF.

The CDR3 DNA reads TGTGCCAGCGCGGGCGGACAGTCAAGCTATGGCTACACCTTC. Its protein is CASAGGQSSYGYTF. V and J are TRBV6-1 and TRBJ1-2, with D maybe TRBD1 (6 bases). Germline V lookup: CDR1 MNHNS, CDR2 SASEGT. There are 14 residues in the CDR3. V lost 8 bases and J 4 bases, leaving 17 bases between the germline ends.

The chain is built from TRBV7-9 and TRBJ1-1; 10 nucleotides match TRBD1. The germline V gene encodes CDR1 SEHNR and CDR2 FQNEAQ (reference sequence). The CDR3 is 13 residues long. The V and J ends lost 5 bases and 5 bases, in that order; junction bases with no gene match: 2. The CDR3 DNA sequence: TGTGCCAGCAGCCGACAGGGGGCAACTGAAGCTTTCTTT. Encoded protein: CASSRQGATEAFF.

This sequence joins TRBV5-6 and TRBJ2-3; perhaps TRBD1 as D (5 bases). Trimming stripped 2 bases from V and 2 bases from J, with 9 bases between. This CDR3 is built from 14 residues. From germline, CDR1 is SGHDT and CDR2 YYEEEE. CDR3 bases: TGTGCCAGCAGCTTCCGACAGCTCACAGATACGCAGTATTTT. It codes for CASSFRQLTDTQYF.

This chain joins TRBV6-5 and TRBJ2-3; D may be TRBD2 (5 bases). The germline V gene encodes CDR1 MNHEY and CDR2 SVGAGI. The CDR3 contains 14 residues. Deletions cut 6 bases from V and 3 bases from J, with 13 bases between. The CDR3 region is CASRITGRTDTQYF. The DNA of the CDR3 is TGTGCCAGCAGGATAACGGGGAGAACAGATACGCAGTATTTT.

This clone came up once. The gene calls are TRBV7-9 and TRBJ1-5; maybe TRBD1 (5 bases). The CDR3 is made up of 17 amino acids. Germline V gene lookup returns CDR1 SEHNR and CDR2 FQNEAQ (reference sequence). Trimming pared 2 bases from V and 4 bases from J, leaving 18 bases between. CDR3 nucleotides: TGTGCCAGCAGCTTATATTTTGGGCTTGGGGGGAATCAGCCCCAGCATTTT. This encodes CASSLYFGLGGNQPQHF.